Detailed here is one T cell receptor (beta chain). Its matching antigen is unknown. The CDR3 length is 16 residues. The V end was cut by 0 bases, the J end by 6 bases, with 17 bases between. Germline CDR1 SGHKS, CDR2 YYEKEE (reference sequence). The entry originates in a study of cytomegalovirus exposure and HLA in healthy donors. Regarding the study as a whole: Highly shared sequence variants in one cluster were likely a sequencing artifact. TCR sequences were mostly rare, though some public TCRs occurred in many donors.

PCR amplification relied on 60 Vbeta primers (plus 13 Jbeta primers). TCRdb's table, derived via immunoSEQ multiplex PCR, lists solely in-frame clones and lacks some. The repertoire holds 100,000 to 150,000 clones, with roughly 80% as singletons. This receptor was taken from a middle-aged man in good health and CMV-seronegative. The material sequenced was PBMCs. The genes are TRBV5-5 and TRBJ2-3; D perhaps matches TRBD2 (6 bases). The CDR3 protein is CASSLAPTSSGDTQYF. As DNA, the CDR3 is TGTGCCAGCAGCTTGGCCCCGACTAGTTCGGGGGATACGCAGTATTTT. The full variable domain, with the rest looked up from reference TRBV5-5 and TRBJ2-3, is DAGVTQSPTHLIKTRGQQVTLRCSPISGHKSVSWYQQVLGQGPQFIFQYYEKEERGRGNFPDRFSARQFPNYSSELNVNALLLGDSALYLCASSLAPTSSGDTQYFGPGTRLTVL.